This T cell receptor beta chain was sequenced during a study of glioma-infiltrating T cells. Using RNA template, CDR3s of TCR alpha and beta were amplified with iRepertoire arm-PCR. Input was 100-400 ng of tissue mRNA or PBMC total RNA. Using its own MiXCR run on the multiplex PCR reads, TCRdb lists one record per CDR3 protein. The table records about 140,000 distinct CDR3 sequences, roughly two fifths of them present only once. Points from the study as a whole: Tissue-blood divergence was below expectation in non-neoplastic patients, above in gliomas. Only very few CDR3 sequences appeared in both tissue and blood.

This clonotype was seen more than once but under ten times. Its antigen is not known. Germline-derived CDR1 and CDR2 are ENHRY and SYGVKD. The CDR3 is made up of 14 amino acids. V was clipped by 6 bases and J by 5 bases; unmatched bases: 7. This sequence joins TRBV10-3 and TRBJ2-1; TRBD1 agrees at 7 bases. This clonotype was sampled from a human donor with low-grade glioma or glioblastoma, undergoing nonglioma brain surgery, or in good health (not recorded which). Specimen: glioma tissue, nonneoplastic brain tissue, or PBMCs (not recorded which). In nucleotides, the CDR3 is TGTGCCATCAGCAGGGCAGGGGGTGACAATGAGCAGTTCTTC. The encoded protein is CAISRAGGDNEQFF.